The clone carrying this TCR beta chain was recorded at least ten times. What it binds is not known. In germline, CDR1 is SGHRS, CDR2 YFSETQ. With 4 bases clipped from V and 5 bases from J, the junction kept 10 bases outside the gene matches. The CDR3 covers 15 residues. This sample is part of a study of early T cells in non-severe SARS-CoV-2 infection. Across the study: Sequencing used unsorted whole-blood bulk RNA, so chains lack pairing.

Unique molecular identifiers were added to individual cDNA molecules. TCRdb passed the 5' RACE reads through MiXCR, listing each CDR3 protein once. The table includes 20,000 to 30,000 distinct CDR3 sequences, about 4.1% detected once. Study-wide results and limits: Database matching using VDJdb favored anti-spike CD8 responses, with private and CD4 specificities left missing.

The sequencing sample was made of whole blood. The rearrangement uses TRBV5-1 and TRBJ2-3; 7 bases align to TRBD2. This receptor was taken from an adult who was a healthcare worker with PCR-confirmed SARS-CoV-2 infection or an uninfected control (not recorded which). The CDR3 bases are TGCGCCAGCAGCCGCGAAGGGAGGGACGGAGATACGCAGTATTTT. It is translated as CASSREGRDGDTQYF.